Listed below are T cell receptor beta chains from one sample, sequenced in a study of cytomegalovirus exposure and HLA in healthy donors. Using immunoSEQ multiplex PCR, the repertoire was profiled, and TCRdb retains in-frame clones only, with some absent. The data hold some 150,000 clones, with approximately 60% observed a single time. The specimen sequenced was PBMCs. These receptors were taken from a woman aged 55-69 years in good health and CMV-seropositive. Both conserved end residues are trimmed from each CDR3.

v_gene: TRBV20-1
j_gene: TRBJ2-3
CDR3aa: SALPVDTQY

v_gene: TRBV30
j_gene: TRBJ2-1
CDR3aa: AWSVRGADNEQF

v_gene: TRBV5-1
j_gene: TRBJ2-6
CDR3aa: ASSLQDSGANVLT

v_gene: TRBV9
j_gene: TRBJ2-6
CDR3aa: ASSVGTGGNSGANVLT

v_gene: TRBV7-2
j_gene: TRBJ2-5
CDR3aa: ASSLDRGLETQY

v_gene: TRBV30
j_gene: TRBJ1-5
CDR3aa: AWSVQGARQPQH

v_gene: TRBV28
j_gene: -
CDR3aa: ASSLSGLYPYEQY

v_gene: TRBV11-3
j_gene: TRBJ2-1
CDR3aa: ASSSQTSSLSNEQF

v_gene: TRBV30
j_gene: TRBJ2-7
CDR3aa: AWTPDREINEQY

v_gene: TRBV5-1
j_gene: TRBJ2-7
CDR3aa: ASSLTPAGESYEQY

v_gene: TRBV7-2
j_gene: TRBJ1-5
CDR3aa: ASSLGQNNQPQH

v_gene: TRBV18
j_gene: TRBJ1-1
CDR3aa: ASSTTANTEAF

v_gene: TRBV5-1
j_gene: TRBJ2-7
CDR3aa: ASSLQGGGRANEQY

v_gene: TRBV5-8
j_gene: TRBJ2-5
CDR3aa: ASNHMRLPGETQY

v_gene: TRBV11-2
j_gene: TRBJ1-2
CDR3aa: ASSPFRGDNYGYT

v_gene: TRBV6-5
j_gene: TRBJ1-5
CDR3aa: ASRTGRSNQPQH

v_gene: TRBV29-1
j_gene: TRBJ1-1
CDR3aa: SVDEGAEAF

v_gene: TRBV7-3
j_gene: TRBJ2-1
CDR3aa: ASSLGNRGYNEQF

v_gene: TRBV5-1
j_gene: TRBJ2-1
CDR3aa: ASSPTGGPYNEQF

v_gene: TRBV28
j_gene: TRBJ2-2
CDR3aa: ASWGGSNTGELF

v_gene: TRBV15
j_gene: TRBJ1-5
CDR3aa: ATSRVVTVNQPQH

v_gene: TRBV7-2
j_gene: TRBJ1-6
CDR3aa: ASSTRSGYNSPLH

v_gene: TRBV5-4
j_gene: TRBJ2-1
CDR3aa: ASSNQLAGGNEQF

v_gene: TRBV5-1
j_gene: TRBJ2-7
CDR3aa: ASRLLLRDRTSTEQY

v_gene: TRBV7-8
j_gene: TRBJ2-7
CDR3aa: ASSLLGLAQNHEQY

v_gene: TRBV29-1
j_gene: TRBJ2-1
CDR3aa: SVESYNEQF

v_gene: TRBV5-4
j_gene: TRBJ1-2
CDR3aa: ASSLTVGYGYT

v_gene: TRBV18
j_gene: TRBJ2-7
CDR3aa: ASALTSGTSYEQY

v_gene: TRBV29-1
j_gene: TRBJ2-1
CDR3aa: SVAKREGSYNEQF

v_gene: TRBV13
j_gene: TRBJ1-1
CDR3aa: ASSSHDTGGEAF

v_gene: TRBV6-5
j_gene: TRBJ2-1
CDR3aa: ASRLDAYNEQF

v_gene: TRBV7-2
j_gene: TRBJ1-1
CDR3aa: ASSKQGGDTEAF

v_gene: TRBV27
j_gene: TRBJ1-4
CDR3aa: ASSPSRTGEKLF

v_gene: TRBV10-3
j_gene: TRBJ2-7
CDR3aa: AIRPGGSPERDYEQY

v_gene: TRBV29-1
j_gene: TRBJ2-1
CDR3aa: SVAGTSRGNEQF

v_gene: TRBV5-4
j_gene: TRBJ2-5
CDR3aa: AMQRDRPQETQY

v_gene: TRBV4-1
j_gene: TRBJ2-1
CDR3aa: ASSQTSGNIDEQF

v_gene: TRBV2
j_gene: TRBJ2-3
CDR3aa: ASHLAVFSTDTQY

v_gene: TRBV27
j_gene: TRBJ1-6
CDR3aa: ASSLYRGPGSPLH

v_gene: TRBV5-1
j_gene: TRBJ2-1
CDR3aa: ASSLDPGVVNEQF

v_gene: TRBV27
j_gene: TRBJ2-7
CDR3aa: ASSLSLASTYEQY

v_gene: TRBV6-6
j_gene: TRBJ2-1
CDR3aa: ASSSSGSSSYNEQF

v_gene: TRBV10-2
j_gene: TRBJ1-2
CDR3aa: ASSPRRGLGYT

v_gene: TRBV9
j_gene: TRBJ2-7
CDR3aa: ASSRDRGHYEQY

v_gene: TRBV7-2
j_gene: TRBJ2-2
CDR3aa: ASSLDRPNTGELF

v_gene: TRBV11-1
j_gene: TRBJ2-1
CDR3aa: ASSPTGSSYNEQF

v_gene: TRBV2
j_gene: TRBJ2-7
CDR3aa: ASRDRPLSSYEQY

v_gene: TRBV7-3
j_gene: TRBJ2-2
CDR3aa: ASRPGVGTGELF

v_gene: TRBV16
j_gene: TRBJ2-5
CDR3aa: ASSQSRQGRGETQY

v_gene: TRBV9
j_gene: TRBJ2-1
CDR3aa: ASSRTSGRSNEQF

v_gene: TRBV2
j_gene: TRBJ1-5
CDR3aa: ASSRTDNQPQH

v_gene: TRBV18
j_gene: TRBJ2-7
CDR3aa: ASSPGLAGYEQY

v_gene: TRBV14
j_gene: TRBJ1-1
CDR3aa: ASGEVNTEAF

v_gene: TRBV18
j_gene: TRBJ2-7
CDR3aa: ASSLPTGTYEQY

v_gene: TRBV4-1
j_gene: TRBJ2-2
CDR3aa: ASSQMPGQGIGELF

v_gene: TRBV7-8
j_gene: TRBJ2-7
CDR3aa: ASSRRLFYEQY

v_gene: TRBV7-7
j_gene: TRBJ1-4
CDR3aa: ASSFRVGEKLF

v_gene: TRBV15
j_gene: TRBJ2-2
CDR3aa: ATSAQSGTSGRPITGELF

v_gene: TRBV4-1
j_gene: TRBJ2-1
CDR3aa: ASSQATSVTYNEQF